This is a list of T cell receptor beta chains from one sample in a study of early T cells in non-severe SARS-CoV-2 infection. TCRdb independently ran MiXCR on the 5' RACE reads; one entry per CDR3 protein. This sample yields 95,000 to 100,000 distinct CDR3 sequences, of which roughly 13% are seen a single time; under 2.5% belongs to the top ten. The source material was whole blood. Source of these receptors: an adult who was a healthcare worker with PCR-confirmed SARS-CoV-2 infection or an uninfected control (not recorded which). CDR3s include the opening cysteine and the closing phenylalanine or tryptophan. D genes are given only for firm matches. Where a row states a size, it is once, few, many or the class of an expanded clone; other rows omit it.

CDR3nt: TGCGCCAGCAGCCAGGGGCGTGGAATCTATGGCTACACCTTC
CDR3aa: CASSQGRGIYGYTF
abundance: many
d_gene: NA
v_gene: TRBV4-1
j_gene: TRBJ1-2

CDR3nt: TGCAGCGCTGAAGACGGGACAGCCGAGAATGAGCAGTTCTTC
CDR3aa: CSAEDGTAENEQFF
abundance: many
d_gene: TRBD1
v_gene: TRBV29-1
j_gene: TRBJ2-1

CDR3nt: TGTGCCAGCAGGCGCCACTCACAGGGGGCGTACGAGCAGTACTTC
CDR3aa: CASRRHSQGAYEQYF
abundance: NA
d_gene: TRBD1
v_gene: TRBV28
j_gene: TRBJ2-7

CDR3nt: TGCGCCAGCAGCCAAGACGGGTCGGTAAGCGGGGAGCTGTTTTTT
CDR3aa: CASSQDGSVSGELFF
abundance: NA
d_gene: NA
v_gene: TRBV4-3
j_gene: TRBJ2-2

CDR3nt: TGTGCCAGCAGCTTAGTACGCGGGGGGGCCAGTGAGCAGTTCTTC
CDR3aa: CASSLVRGGASEQFF
abundance: few
d_gene: TRBD2
v_gene: TRBV7-2
j_gene: TRBJ2-1

CDR3nt: TGTGCCAGCAGATCCCTGTCGGGTGCGGATGGCTACACCTTC
CDR3aa: CASRSLSGADGYTF
abundance: many
d_gene: NA
v_gene: TRBV11-2
j_gene: TRBJ1-2

CDR3nt: TGTGCCAGCAGGCCAGACCCGTTGTGGGGGGATACGCAGTATTTT
CDR3aa: CASRPDPLWGDTQYF
abundance: few
d_gene: NA
v_gene: TRBV5-5
j_gene: TRBJ2-3

CDR3nt: TGTGCCAGCAGTCCTCCAAGAATGTTAAACACTGAAGCTTTCTTT
CDR3aa: CASSPPRMLNTEAFF
abundance: many
d_gene: NA
v_gene: TRBV6-1
j_gene: TRBJ1-1

CDR3nt: TGTGCCATCAGTGAATCTCTCGGCAATCAGCCCCAGCATTTT
CDR3aa: CAISESLGNQPQHF
abundance: many
d_gene: NA
v_gene: TRBV10-3
j_gene: TRBJ1-5

CDR3nt: TGTGCCAGCACCATGCTCCCAGGGGCAGGGGCCACAGATACGCAGTATTTT
CDR3aa: CASTMLPGAGATDTQYF
abundance: many
d_gene: NA
v_gene: TRBV7-2
j_gene: TRBJ2-3

CDR3nt: TGTGCCAGCAGCTTCCCGAAGGGCCCAGAGAGGAGTAATGAGCAGTTCTTC
CDR3aa: CASSFPKGPERSNEQFF
abundance: few
d_gene: NA
v_gene: TRBV7-8
j_gene: TRBJ2-1

CDR3nt: TGTGCCAGCAGTTCCGGGACAGCCTCTGGAAACACCATATATTTT
CDR3aa: CASSSGTASGNTIYF
abundance: many
d_gene: TRBD1
v_gene: TRBV12-3/TRBV12-4
j_gene: TRBJ1-3

CDR3nt: TGTGCCAGCACCAACGCCGGGACAGGCTTAGAGACCCAGTACTTC
CDR3aa: CASTNAGTGLETQYF
abundance: many
d_gene: TRBD1
v_gene: TRBV25-1
j_gene: TRBJ2-5

CDR3nt: TGTGCCAGCAGCCTGGGCTCACAGGACACTGAAGCTTTCTTT
CDR3aa: CASSLGSQDTEAFF
abundance: many
d_gene: NA
v_gene: TRBV11-2
j_gene: TRBJ1-1

CDR3nt: TGTGCCAGCAGCTTAGGGAGGCAGGGGGACGAGCAGTACTTC
CDR3aa: CASSLGRQGDEQYF
abundance: many
d_gene: TRBD1
v_gene: TRBV7-2
j_gene: TRBJ2-7